This T cell receptor beta chain emerged from a study of blood T cell repertoires in COVID-19. Study information: Sites across the United States, Italy and Spain contributed samples from acute and convalescent COVID-19. PBMCs, B-cell-depleted T cells, or T cells provided the cDNA or gDNA that made up the material.

Assignment of participants to cohorts was predicated upon participant-reported clinical history. This CDR3 is built from 16 residues. The germline V gene encodes CDR1 LNHDA and CDR2 SQIVND (reference sequence). The V end was cut by 8 bases, the J end by 3 bases, with 22 bases between. The method was immunoSEQ multiplex PCR; TCRdb's version includes in-frame clones alone and lacks a portion of them. This sample has roughly 400,000 clones, with roughly 88% found just once. The sample consisted of PBMCs or T cells enriched from blood (not recorded which). The TCR was taken from a woman aged 40-49 years with acute COVID-19. This chain connects TRBV19 to TRBJ1-2; D perhaps matches TRBD1 (6 bases). CDR3 sequence: CASSPVQGRGDYGYTF. CDR3 DNA sequence: TGTGCCAGTTCCCCCGTCCAAGGCAGGGGTGACTATGGCTACACCTTC. The full variable domain, in which reference TRBV19 and TRBJ1-2 provide the parts outside the CDR3, is DGGITQSPKYLFRKEGQNVTLSCEQNLNHDAMYWYRQDPGQGLRLIYYSQIVNDFQKGDIAEGYSVSREKKESFPLTVTSAQKNPTAFYLCASSPVQGRGDYGYTFGSGTRLTVV.